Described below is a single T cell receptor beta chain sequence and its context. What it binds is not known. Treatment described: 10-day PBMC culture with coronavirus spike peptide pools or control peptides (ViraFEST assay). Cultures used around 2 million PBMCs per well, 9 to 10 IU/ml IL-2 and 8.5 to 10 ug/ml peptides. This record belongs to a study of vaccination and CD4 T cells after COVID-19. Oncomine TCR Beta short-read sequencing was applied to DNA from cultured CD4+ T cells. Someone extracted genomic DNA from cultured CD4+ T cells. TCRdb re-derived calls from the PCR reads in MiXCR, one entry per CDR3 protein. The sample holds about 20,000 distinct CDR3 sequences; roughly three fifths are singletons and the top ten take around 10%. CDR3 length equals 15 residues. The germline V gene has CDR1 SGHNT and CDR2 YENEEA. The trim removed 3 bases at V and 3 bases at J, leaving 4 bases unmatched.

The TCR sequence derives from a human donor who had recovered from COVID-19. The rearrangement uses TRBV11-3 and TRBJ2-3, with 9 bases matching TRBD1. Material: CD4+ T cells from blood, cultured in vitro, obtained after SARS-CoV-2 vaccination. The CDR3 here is CASSLRGTGTDTQYF. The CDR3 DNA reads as TGTGCCAGCAGCTTGCGTGGGACAGGGACAGATACGCAGTATTTT.